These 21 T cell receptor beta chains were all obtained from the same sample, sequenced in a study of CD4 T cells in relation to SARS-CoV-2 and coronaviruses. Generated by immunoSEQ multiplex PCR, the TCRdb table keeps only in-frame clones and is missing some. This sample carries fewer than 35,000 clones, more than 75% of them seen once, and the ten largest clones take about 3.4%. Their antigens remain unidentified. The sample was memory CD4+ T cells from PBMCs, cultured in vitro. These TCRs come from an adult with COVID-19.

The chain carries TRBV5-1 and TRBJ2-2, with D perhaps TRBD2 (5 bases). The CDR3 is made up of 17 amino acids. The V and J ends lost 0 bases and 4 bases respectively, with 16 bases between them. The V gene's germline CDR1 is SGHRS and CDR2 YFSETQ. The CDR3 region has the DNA TGCGCCAGCAGCTTGGGGGCGGGCCCGGGGAGCACCGGGGAGCTGTTTTTT. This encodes CASSLGAGPGSTGELFF. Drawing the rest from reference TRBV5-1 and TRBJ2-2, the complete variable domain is KAGVTQTPRYLIKTRGQQVTLSCSPISGHRSVSWYQQTPGQGLQFLFEYFSETQRNKGNFPGRFSGRQFSNSRSEMNVSTLELGDSALYLCASSLGAGPGSTGELFFGEGSRLTVL.

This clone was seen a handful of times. CDR3 amino acids: CASRTRTGGWRAFF. CDR3 coding DNA: TGCGCCAGCAGGACCAGGACAGGGGGCTGGAGAGCTTTCTTT. The rearrangement joins TRBV4-1 to TRBJ1-1, with TRBD1 identical over 11 bases. This CDR3 spans 14 amino acids. Germline V CDR1 and CDR2: MGHRA, YSYEKL. J gave up 10 bases and V 6 bases, and 10 bases lay outside the gene matches.

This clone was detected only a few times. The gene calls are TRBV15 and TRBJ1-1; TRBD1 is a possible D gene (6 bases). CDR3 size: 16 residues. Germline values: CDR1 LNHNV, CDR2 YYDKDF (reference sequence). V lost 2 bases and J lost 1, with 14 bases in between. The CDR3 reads CATSRLRQDQNTEAFF. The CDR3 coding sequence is TGTGCCACCAGCAGATTAAGACAGGACCAGAACACTGAAGCTTTCTTT.

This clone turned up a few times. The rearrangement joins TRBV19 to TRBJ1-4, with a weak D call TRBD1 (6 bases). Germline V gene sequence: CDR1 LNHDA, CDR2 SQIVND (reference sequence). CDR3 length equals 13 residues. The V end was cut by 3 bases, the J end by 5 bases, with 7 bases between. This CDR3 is CASSMGTNEKLFF. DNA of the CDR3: TGTGCCAGTAGTATGGGGACAAATGAAAAACTGTTTTTT. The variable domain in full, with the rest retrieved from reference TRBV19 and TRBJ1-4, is DGGITQSPKYLFRKEGQNVTLSCEQNLNHDAMYWYRQDPGQGLRLIYYSQIVNDFQKGDIAEGYSVSREKKESFPLTVTSAQKNPTAFYLCASSMGTNEKLFFGSGTQLSVL.

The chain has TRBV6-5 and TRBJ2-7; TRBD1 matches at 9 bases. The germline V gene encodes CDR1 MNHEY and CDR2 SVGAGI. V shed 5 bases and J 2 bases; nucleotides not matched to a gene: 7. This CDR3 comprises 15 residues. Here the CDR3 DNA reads TGTGCCAGCAGTAGGTCCGGGACAGGGACCTACGAGCAGTACTTC. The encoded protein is CASSRSGTGTYEQYF.

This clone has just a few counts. CDR3 region: CASSRSVQSYGYTF. DNA of the CDR3: TGTGCCAGCTCCCGCTCGGTGCAGTCCTATGGCTACACCTTC. The rearrangement joins TRBV28 to TRBJ1-2; no clear D. This CDR3 has 14 residues. Germline lookup yields CDR1 MDHEN and CDR2 SYDVKM. Trimming stripped 8 bases from V and 4 bases from J, with 17 bases between.

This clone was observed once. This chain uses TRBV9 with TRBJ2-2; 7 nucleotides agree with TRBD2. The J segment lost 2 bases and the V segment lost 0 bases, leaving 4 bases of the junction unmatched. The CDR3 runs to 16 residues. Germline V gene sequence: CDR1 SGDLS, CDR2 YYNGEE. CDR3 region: CASSVGLAVNTGELFF. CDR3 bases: TGTGCCAGCAGCGTAGGGCTAGCGGTAAACACCGGGGAGCTGTTTTTT.

The CDR3, as DNA: TGCGCCAGCAGCCCCACCCTGAGCTCCTACAATGAGCAGTTCTTC. This gives the protein CASSPTLSSYNEQFF. This rearrangement joins TRBV5-1 to TRBJ2-1; no reliable D call. Trimming pared 4 bases from V and 0 bases from J, leaving 11 bases between. The CDR3 loop spans 15 amino acids. Looked up from germline, CDR1 is SGHRS and CDR2 is YFSETQ.

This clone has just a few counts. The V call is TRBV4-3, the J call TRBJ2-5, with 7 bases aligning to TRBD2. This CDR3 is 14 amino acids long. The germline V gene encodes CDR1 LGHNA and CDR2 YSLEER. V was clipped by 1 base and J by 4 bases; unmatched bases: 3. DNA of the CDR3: TGCGCCAGCAGCCAAGCGGGAGGTGGAGAGACCCAGTACTTC. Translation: CASSQAGGGETQYF.

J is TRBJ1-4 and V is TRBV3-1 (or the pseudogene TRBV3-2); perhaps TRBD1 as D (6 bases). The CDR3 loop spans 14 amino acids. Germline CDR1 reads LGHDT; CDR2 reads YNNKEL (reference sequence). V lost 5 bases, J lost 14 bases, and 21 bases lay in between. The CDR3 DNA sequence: TGTGCCAGCAGCGCACAGGGAGAAGGTCTCGACCTGTTTTTT. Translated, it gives CASSAQGEGLDLFF.

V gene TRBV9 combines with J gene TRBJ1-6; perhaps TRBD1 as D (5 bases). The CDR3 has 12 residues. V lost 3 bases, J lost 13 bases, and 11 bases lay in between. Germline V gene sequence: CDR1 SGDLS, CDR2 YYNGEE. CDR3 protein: CASSAQGWPLHF. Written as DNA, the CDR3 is TGTGCCAGCAGCGCTCAGGGATGGCCCCTCCACTTT.

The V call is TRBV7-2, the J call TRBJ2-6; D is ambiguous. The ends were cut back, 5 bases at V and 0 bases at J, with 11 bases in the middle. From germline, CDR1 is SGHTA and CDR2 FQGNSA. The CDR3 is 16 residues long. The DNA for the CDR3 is TGTGCCAGCAGCCCCCGAGCGAGCTCTGGGGCCAACGTCCTGACTTTC. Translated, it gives CASSPRASSGANVLTF. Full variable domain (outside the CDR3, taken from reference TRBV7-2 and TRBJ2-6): GAGVSQSPSNKVTEKGKDVELRCDPISGHTALYWYRQSLGQGLEFLIYFQGNSAPDKSGLPSDRFSAERTGGSVSTLTIQRTQQEDSAVYLCASSPRASSGANVLTFGAGSRLTVL.

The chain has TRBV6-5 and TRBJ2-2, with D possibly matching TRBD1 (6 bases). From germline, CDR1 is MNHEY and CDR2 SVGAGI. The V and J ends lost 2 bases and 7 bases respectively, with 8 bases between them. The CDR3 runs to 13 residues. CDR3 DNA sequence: TGTGCCAGCAGTTACAGGGGGATCGGGGAGCTGTTTTTT. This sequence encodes CASSYRGIGELFF.

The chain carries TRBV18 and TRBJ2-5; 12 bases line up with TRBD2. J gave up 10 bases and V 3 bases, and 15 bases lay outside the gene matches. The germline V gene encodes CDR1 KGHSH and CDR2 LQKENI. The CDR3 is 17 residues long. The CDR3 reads CASSPKDDTSGRRLQYF. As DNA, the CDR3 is TGTGCCAGCTCACCCAAAGACGACACTAGCGGGAGGAGGCTCCAGTACTTC.

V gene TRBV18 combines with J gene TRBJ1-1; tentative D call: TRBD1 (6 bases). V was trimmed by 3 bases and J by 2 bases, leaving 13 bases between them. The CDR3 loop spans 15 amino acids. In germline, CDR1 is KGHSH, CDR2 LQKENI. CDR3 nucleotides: TGTGCCAGCTCACCGGGGCGACAGGCCAACACTGAAGCTTTCTTT. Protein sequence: CASSPGRQANTEAFF. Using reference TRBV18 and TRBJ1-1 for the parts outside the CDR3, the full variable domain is NAGVMQNPRHLVRRRGQEARLRCSPMKGHSHVYWYRQLPEEGLKFMVYLQKENIIDESGMPKERFSAEFPKEGPSILRIQQVVRGDSAAYFCASSPGRQANTEAFFGQGTRLTVV.

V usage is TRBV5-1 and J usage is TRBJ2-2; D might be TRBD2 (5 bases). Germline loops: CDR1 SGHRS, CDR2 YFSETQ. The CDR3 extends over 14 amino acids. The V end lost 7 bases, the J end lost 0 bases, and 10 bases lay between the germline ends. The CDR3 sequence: CASREGTNTGELFF. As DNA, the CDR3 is TGCGCCAGCCGAGAGGGAACGAACACCGGGGAGCTGTTTTTT.

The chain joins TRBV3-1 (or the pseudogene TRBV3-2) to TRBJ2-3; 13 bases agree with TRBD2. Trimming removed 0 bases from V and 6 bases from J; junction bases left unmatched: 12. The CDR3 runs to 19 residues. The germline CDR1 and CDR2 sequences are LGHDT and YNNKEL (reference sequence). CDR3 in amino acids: CASSQDPPGLAGVSDTQYF. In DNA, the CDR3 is TGTGCCAGCAGCCAAGATCCCCCCGGACTAGCGGGAGTGTCCGATACGCAGTATTTT.

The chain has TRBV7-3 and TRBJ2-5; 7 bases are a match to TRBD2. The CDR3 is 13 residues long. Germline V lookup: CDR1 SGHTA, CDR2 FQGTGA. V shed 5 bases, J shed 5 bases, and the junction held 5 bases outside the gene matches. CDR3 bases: TGTGCCAGCAGCCGGGACTACGGGGAGACCCAGTACTTC. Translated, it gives CASSRDYGETQYF. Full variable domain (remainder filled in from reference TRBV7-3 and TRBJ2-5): GAGVSQTPSNKVTEKGKYVELRCDPISGHTALYWYRQSLGQGPEFLIYFQGTGAADDSGLPNDRFFAVRPEGSVSTLKIQRTERGDSAVYLCASSRDYGETQYFGPGTRLLVL.

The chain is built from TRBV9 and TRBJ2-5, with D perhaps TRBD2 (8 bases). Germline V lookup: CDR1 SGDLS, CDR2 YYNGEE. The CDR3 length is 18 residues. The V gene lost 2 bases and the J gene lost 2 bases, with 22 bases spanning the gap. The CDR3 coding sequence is TGTGCCAGCAGCGTCTCCTTAAGCGGGGGCAGGGGGCAAGAGACCCAGTACTTC. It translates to CASSVSLSGGRGQETQYF.

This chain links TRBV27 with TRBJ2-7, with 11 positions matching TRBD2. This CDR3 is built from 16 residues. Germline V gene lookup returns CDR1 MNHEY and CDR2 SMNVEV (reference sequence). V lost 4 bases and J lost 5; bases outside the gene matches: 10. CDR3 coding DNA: TGTGCCAGCAGTTCCTTAGCGGGAGGGCCCACACACGAGCAGTACTTC. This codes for CASSSLAGGPTHEQYF.

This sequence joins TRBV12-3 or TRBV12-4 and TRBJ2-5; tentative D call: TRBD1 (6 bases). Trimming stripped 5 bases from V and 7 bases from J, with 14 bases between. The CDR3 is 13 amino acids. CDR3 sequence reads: CASSPGASGTQYF. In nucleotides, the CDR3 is TGTGCCAGCAGTCCAGGGGCGTCAGGGACCCAGTACTTC.